This TCR beta chain appears in the sequencing data of a study of blood T cell repertoires in COVID-19. The CDR3 contains 14 residues. The V gene's germline CDR1 is LGHNA and CDR2 YNFKEQ. Between the trimmed V and J ends, which lost 5 bases and 3 bases, there was a span of 13 bases. The method was immunoSEQ multiplex PCR; TCRdb's version includes in-frame clones alone and lacks a portion of them. The sample yields around 220,000 clones, 85% to 95% seen once. The sequencing sample was made of PBMCs or T cells enriched from blood (not recorded which). The receptor's source is a young woman who had recovered from COVID-19. J is TRBJ1-1 and V is TRBV4-2; no definite D call. In DNA, the CDR3 is TGTGCCAGCAGCGCCGTCCTGGAGGACACTGAAGCTTTCTTT. Translating gives CASSAVLEDTEAFF.